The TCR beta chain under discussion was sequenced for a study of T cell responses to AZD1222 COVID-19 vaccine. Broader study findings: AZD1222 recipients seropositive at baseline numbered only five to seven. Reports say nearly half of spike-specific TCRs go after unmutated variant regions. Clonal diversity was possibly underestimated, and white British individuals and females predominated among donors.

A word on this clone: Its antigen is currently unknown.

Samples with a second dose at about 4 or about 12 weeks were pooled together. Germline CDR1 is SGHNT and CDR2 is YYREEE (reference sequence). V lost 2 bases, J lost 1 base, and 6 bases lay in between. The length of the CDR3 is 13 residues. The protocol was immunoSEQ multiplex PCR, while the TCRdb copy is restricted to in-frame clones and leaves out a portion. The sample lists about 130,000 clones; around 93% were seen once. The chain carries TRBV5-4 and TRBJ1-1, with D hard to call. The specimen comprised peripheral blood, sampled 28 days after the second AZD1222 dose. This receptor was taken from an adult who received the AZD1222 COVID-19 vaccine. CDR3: CASSFDKNTEAFF. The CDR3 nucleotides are TGTGCCAGCAGCTTTGACAAGAACACTGAAGCTTTCTTT.